A selection of T cell receptor beta chains follows, all from one sample in a study of memory CD4+ T cells and cytomegalovirus serostatus. Using immunoSEQ multiplex PCR, the repertoire was profiled, and TCRdb retains in-frame clones only, with some absent. In the table there are over 75,000 clones, 80% of which are singletons. The sample was memory CD4+ T cells from blood. Receptor source: an adult in good health and CMV-seropositive. The CDR3 runs from the conserved cysteine through the conserved F or W. Fields, in order: CDR3 length, J gene, clone size, V gene, D gene, CDR3 DNA, CDR3 protein. The D gene is left open where the match is weak. Rows give clone size only sometimes, using once, few, many, or a class for an expanded clone.

>12|TRBJ2-7|.|TRBV29-1|TRBD2
TGCAGCGTTGGGGCGGGAGAGCTCGAGCAGTACTTC
CSVGAGELEQYF
>15|TRBJ2-2|once|TRBV6-6|.
TGTGCCAGCAGTTACCATTCCCGGGAGAGCGGGGAGCTGTTTTTT
CASSYHSRESGELFF
>14|TRBJ2-1|.|TRBV7-3|.
TGTGCCAGCAGCCTCAGCGGAGAATACAATGAGCAGTTCTTC
CASSLSGEYNEQFF
>13|TRBJ1-2|few|TRBV14|.
TGTGCCAGCAGCCAAGAGGAGGGATCTGGCTACACCTTC
CASSQEEGSGYTF
>10|TRBJ2-1|once|TRBV30|.
TGTGCCTGGGGGGACTTCGGGCAGTTCTTC
CAWGDFGQFF
>14|TRBJ1-1|few|TRBV6-5|.
TGTGCCAGCAGTTACTCGCATTTCCGAACTGAAGCTTTCTTT
CASSYSHFRTEAFF
>13|TRBJ1-2|.|TRBV5-4|.
TGTGCCAGCAGCTTGGCCCAGAATTATGGCTACACCTTC
CASSLAQNYGYTF
>11|TRBJ1-2|.|TRBV28|.
TGTGCCAGCACCACTCTTGGGGGCTACACCTTC
CASTTLGGYTF
>17|TRBJ1-2|.|TRBV13|TRBD1
TGTGCCAGCAGCTTAGGGACAGGGGGCGTGAAGCCCTATGGCTACACCTTC
CASSLGTGGVKPYGYTF
>15|TRBJ2-1|.|TRBV11-1|.
TGTGCCAGCAGCACCCGCAGGGTGGGGGTCAATGAGCAGTTCTTC
CASSTRRVGVNEQFF
>14|TRBJ1-1|.|TRBV19|.
TGTGCCAGTAGTTTGGACACACGGAACACTGAAGCTTTCTTT
CASSLDTRNTEAFF
>14|TRBJ1-2|few|TRBV5-5|TRBD1
TGTGCCAGCAGTTTCGAGGGACAGCCCTATGGCTACACCTTC
CASSFEGQPYGYTF
>13|TRBJ2-5|.|TRBV5-1|.
TGCGCCAGCAGCTCCCTCGGAGACGAGACCCAGTACTTC
CASSSLGDETQYF
>13|TRBJ1-1|few|TRBV5-1|.
TGCGCCAGCAGCGTGGGGGAGAACACTGAAGCTTTCTTT
CASSVGENTEAFF
>15|TRBJ2-3|.|TRBV18|.
TGTGCCAGCTCGCCCGGACTAACTAAAGCAGATACGCAGTATTTT
CASSPGLTKADTQYF
>15|TRBJ1-4|.|TRBV6-5|.
TGTGCCAGCAGTCCCTCCGGGAAGGCTAATGAAAAACTGTTTTTT
CASSPSGKANEKLFF
>18|TRBJ2-3|.|TRBV21-1|.
TGTGCCAGCAATGCAGGGAGTGGCGGAAGATGGAGCGGAGATACGCAGTATTTT
CASNAGSGGRWSGDTQYF
>16|TRBJ1-4|few|TRBV18|.
TGTGCCAGCTCACCACCCTCTAGCCAGGGGTGGGAAAAACTGTTTTTT
CASSPPSSQGWEKLFF
>12|TRBJ2-7|few|TRBV29-1|.
TGCAGCGTTGAAAGGGTTAGGGGCGAGCAGTACTTC
CSVERVRGEQYF
>14|TRBJ2-7|.|TRBV28|TRBD1
TGTGCCAGCACCATCGACAGGGTTCGTTACGAGCAGTACTTC
CASTIDRVRYEQYF
>15|TRBJ1-5|.|TRBV19|TRBD1
TGTGCCAGTAGTATGGCCCAGGGGGGAAAAGAGGCCCAGCATTTT
CASSMAQGGKEAQHF
>15|TRBJ1-5|few|TRBV19|.
TGTGCCAGTAGTATTCTTCCGGGGGGGAATCAGCCCCAGCATTTT
CASSILPGGNQPQHF
>14|TRBJ1-5|.|TRBV27|.
TGTGCCAGCAGCTATATGGGGTTAGGTCAGCCCCAGCATTTT
CASSYMGLGQPQHF
>17|TRBJ1-5|.|TRBV6-1|.
TGTGCCAGCAGTGAAATCCAGCGGGGACGCGGCAATCAGCCCCAGCATTTT
CASSEIQRGRGNQPQHF
>13|TRBJ2-5|.|TRBV29-1|TRBD2
TGCAGCGTCCGAGCGGGAGGGGGTGAGACCCAGTACTTC
CSVRAGGGETQYF
>15|TRBJ1-2|.|TRBV6-1|.
TGTGCCAGCAGTGAAGCGGTGGTCAGGTCTGATGGCTACACCTTC
CASSEAVVRSDGYTF
>13|TRBJ2-1|.|TRBV7-8|TRBD2
TGTGCCAGCTCAGCGGGAGCCTACAATGAGCAGTTCTTC
CASSAGAYNEQFF
>15|TRBJ1-6|.|TRBV5-4|TRBD1
TGTGCCAGCAGGAGTTGGGGACAGGGGGCATCACCCCTCCACTTT
CASRSWGQGASPLHF
>17|TRBJ2-3|.|TRBV7-6|TRBD2
TGTGCCAGCAGCCGCCTCGGGACTAGCGGGAGCTCAGATACGCAGTATTTT
CASSRLGTSGSSDTQYF
>13|TRBJ2-7|.|TRBV7-9|.
TGTGCCAGCAGCTTTACGCTGTCCTACGAGCAGTACTTC
CASSFTLSYEQYF
>14|TRBJ1-1|.|TRBV19|TRBD1
TGTGCCAGTAGAAACGATGGACAGGGACCTGAAGCTTTCTTT
CASRNDGQGPEAFF
>14|TRBJ2-5|.|TRBV27|TRBD1
TGTGCCAGCAGTCCCGGGACAGGGGGGGAGACCCAGTACTTC
CASSPGTGGETQYF
>18|TRBJ2-2|.|TRBV28|TRBD2
TGTGCCAGCAGTTTATTAGGGCGGGCTAGCGGGACAACCGGGGAGCTGTTTTTT
CASSLLGRASGTTGELFF
>13|TRBJ1-2|.|TRBV19|.
TGTGCCAGTACAGTACAGGGTGGCTATGGCTACACCTTC
CASTVQGGYGYTF
>13|TRBJ1-5|.|TRBV30|.
TGTGCCTGGAGCCCCGTACGAAATCAGCCCCAGCATTTT
CAWSPVRNQPQHF
>15|TRBJ1-2|.|TRBV28|.
TGTGCCAGCAGTTTACTCGGGACTTATAGCTATGGCTACACCTTC
CASSLLGTYSYGYTF
>13|TRBJ1-2|.|TRBV5-3|.
TGTGCCAGAAGGGAGACAGGATCTTGTGGCTACACCTTC
CARRETGSCGYTF
>17|TRBJ1-1|.|TRBV5-1|TRBD1
TGCGCCAGCAGCAGCTCAACAGGGGGGGTTTTGAACACTGAAGCTTTCTTT
CASSSSTGGVLNTEAFF
>14|TRBJ1-5|.|TRBV5-1|.
TGCGCCAGCAGCCCGGAGGGGGTTTGGCAGCCCCAGCATTTT
CASSPEGVWQPQHF
>15|TRBJ2-7|.|TRBV21-1|.
TGTGCCAGCAGCAAAGCGCGATGGAGCGACTACGAGCAGTACTTC
CASSKARWSDYEQYF
>14|TRBJ1-2|.|TRBV15|.
TGTGCCACCAGCAGAGTAAGCGGGAACTATGGCTACACCTTC
CATSRVSGNYGYTF
>18|TRBJ2-2|.|TRBV9|TRBD1
TGTGCCAGCAGCGCTTGGGGGGACAGGGGGTTGAGGTCCGGGGAGCTGTTTTTT
CASSAWGDRGLRSGELFF
>16|TRBJ1-5|.|TRBV6-4|.
TGTGCCAGCAGTGACTCCGACGGAAGGGGGAATCAGCCCCAGCATTTT
CASSDSDGRGNQPQHF